The 13 T cell receptor beta chains given below trace back to one sample, sequenced in a study of cytomegalovirus exposure and HLA in healthy donors. The repertoire was sequenced with immunoSEQ multiplex PCR; TCRdb's copy has only in-frame clones and lacks some. This sample yields around 70,000 clones, of which 90% to 95% are seen a single time; roughly 1.6% belongs to the top ten. Sequenced sample: PBMCs. These receptors came from a man between 18 and 35 years old in good health and CMV-seropositive.

This chain joins TRBV4-2 and TRBJ2-7; D gene ambiguous. From germline, CDR1 is LGHNA and CDR2 YNFKEQ. Trimming pared 0 bases from V and 3 bases from J, leaving 15 bases between. The CDR3 has 16 residues. The CDR3 bases are TGTGCCAGCAGCCAAGATTTCCGGAGTGGTGGCTACGAGCAGTACTTC. This encodes CASSQDFRSGGYEQYF.

This clone was observed a handful of times. As DNA, the CDR3 is TGTGCCAGTAAGACAGGGGGGAAAAACATTCAGTACTTC. Amino acid sequence: CASKTGGKNIQYF. The chain couples TRBV5-4 to TRBJ2-4, with TRBD1 matching over 9 bases. The CDR3 covers 13 residues. J was trimmed by 4 bases and V by 8 bases; bases with no gene match: 4. Germline V gene sequence: CDR1 SGHNT, CDR2 YYREEE (reference sequence).

This clone was observed a handful of times. The CDR3 DNA reads as TGCGCCAGCCAGCAGGGGGTGGGGGGCTACACTGAAGCTTTCTTT. As protein: CASQQGVGGYTEAFF. The J gene is TRBJ1-1, the V gene TRBV5-1, with 7 bases that match TRBD1. The trim removed 7 bases at V and 3 bases at J, leaving 12 bases unmatched. The CDR3 is 15 residues long. Germline V gene sequence: CDR1 SGHRS, CDR2 YFSETQ. Using reference TRBV5-1 and TRBJ1-1 for the parts outside the CDR3, the full variable domain is KAGVTQTPRYLIKTRGQQVTLSCSPISGHRSVSWYQQTPGQGLQFLFEYFSETQRNKGNFPGRFSGRQFSNSRSEMNVSTLELGDSALYLCASQQGVGGYTEAFFGQGTRLTVV.

The chain uses TRBV6-5 and TRBJ1-1; the match to TRBD1 covers 8 bases. Germline assignment: CDR1 MNHEY and CDR2 SVGAGI. Trimming took 6 bases from V and 6 from J; bases not matched to a gene: 6. The CDR3 is 13 amino acids. DNA for the CDR3: TGTGCCAGCAGCCAGGGGGCTCGGGCTGAAGCTTTCTTT. Its translation is CASSQGARAEAFF.

The chain uses TRBV29-1 and TRBJ2-1, with 7 bases that match TRBD2. The CDR3 loop spans 14 amino acids. J gave up 4 bases and V 5 bases, and 8 bases lay outside the gene matches. Germline values: CDR1 SQVTM, CDR2 ANQGSEA. CDR3 loop: CSVRLLAMYNEQFF. In nucleotides, the CDR3 is TGCAGCGTTAGGTTACTAGCGATGTACAATGAGCAGTTCTTC.

This chain links TRBV30 with TRBJ2-1; D might be TRBD2 (6 bases). The length of the CDR3 is 14 residues. Per germline, CDR1 GTSNPN and CDR2 SVGIG (reference sequence). V shed 5 bases and J shed 6 bases, with 17 bases lying between them. The CDR3 sequence is CAWPGWGGPNEQFF. The CDR3 region has the DNA TGTGCCTGGCCCGGTTGGGGAGGCCCCAATGAGCAGTTCTTC.

This clone was seen a single time. The chain joins TRBV19 to TRBJ1-4; 11 nucleotides align to TRBD1. After removal of 5 bases from V and 8 bases from J, the junction contained 4 bases not matched to a gene. CDR1 is LNHDA and CDR2 is SQIVND in the germline V gene (reference sequence). The CDR3 loop spans 14 amino acids. The CDR3 DNA follows: TGTGCCAGTAGTGCCCGGGACAGGGGGGAAAAACTGTTTTTT. It encodes CASSARDRGEKLFF.

This clone was seen a single time. The rearrangement uses TRBV7-8 and TRBJ2-3; D is unclear. Looked up from germline, CDR1 is SGHVS and CDR2 is FQNEAQ. This CDR3 is 12 amino acids long. Trimming pared 5 bases from V and 5 bases from J, leaving 8 bases between. CDR3 nucleotides: TGTGCCAGCAGCCCCGGTGGAGATACGCAGTATTTT. It codes for CASSPGGDTQYF.

The V gene is TRBV2, the J gene TRBJ2-1, with 9 bases fitting TRBD1. This CDR3 region has 14 residues. Germline values: CDR1 SNHLY, CDR2 FYNNEI. With 5 bases clipped from V and 6 bases from J, the junction kept 5 bases outside the gene matches. As DNA, the CDR3 is TGTGCCAGCAGTATCCGGGACAGGGTCAATGAGCAGTTCTTC. This gives the protein CASSIRDRVNEQFF.

The chain uses TRBV10-3 and TRBJ2-7, with 11 positions matching TRBD1. The V gene's germline CDR1 is ENHRY and CDR2 SYGVKD. After removal of 2 bases from V and 5 bases from J, the junction contained 8 bases not matched to a gene. CDR3 length: 16 amino acids. CDR3: CAISEPAGQGAHEQYF. CDR3 nucleotides: TGTGCCATCAGTGAGCCCGCCGGACAGGGGGCCCACGAGCAGTACTTC.

The J gene is TRBJ2-1, the V gene TRBV7-3, with TRBD2 matching over 12 bases. Germline CDR1 is SGHTA and CDR2 is FQGTGA. V was pared by 4 bases and J by 4 bases, with 8 bases of the junction left unmatched. There are 17 residues in the CDR3. DNA for the CDR3: TGTGCCAGCAGCTGGGCTAGCGGGAGGGCCAGTTACAATGAGCAGTTCTTC. This encodes CASSWASGRASYNEQFF. Complete variable domain (other parts from reference TRBV7-3 and TRBJ2-1): GAGVSQTPSNKVTEKGKYVELRCDPISGHTALYWYRQSLGQGPEFLIYFQGTGAADDSGLPNDRFFAVRPEGSVSTLKIQRTERGDSAVYLCASSWASGRASYNEQFFGPGTRLTVL.

This chain joins TRBV4-1 and TRBJ2-7; TRBD2 matches at 12 bases. The CDR3 covers 15 residues. The junction had 3 bases not matched to a gene; V was cut back by 1 base and J by 5 bases. CDR1 and CDR2 from the germline V gene are MGHRA and YSYEKL. CDR3 sequence (DNA): TGCGCCAGCAGCCAAGCGACTAGCGGGAGAGACGAGCAGTACTTC. Its protein is CASSQATSGRDEQYF.

The rearrangement links TRBV27 to TRBJ1-5; possible D gene TRBD1, 5 bases. Deletions cut 1 base from V and 6 bases from J, with 16 bases between. Per the germline V gene, CDR1 is MNHEY and CDR2 is SMNVEV (reference sequence). CDR3 length equals 16 residues. The CDR3: CASSLLGGGVGQPQHF. In DNA form, the CDR3 reads TGTGCCAGCAGTTTATTAGGAGGAGGGGTCGGTCAGCCCCAGCATTTT.